This is a list of T cell receptor beta chains from one sample in a study of blood T cell repertoires in COVID-19. Assay: immunoSEQ multiplex PCR; the TCRdb copy retains only in-frame clones and omits some. The table records around 150,000 clones, more than 65% of them present only once. The source material was peripheral blood. All receptors come from a woman aged 45-60 years in a cohort sampled during active or convalescent COVID-19. Each CDR3 is given with its conserved first and last residue. The order of the fields is V gene, J gene, clone size, D gene, CDR3 DNA, CDR3 protein. A D gene is named only where the DNA matches it firmly. Only some rows state a clone size, as once, few, many or a class for expanded clones.

TRBV10-3	TRBJ2-5	.	TRBD1	TGTGCCATCAGTAGTGGACAGGGGGAGACCCAGTACTTC	CAISSGQGETQYF
TRBV10-2	TRBJ2-7	.	.	TGCGCCAGCAGTGAACACTACGAGCAGTACTTC	CASSEHYEQYF
TRBV7-8	TRBJ2-2	.	TRBD2	TGTGCCAGCAGCAGCACACGACTAGCGGGGCGCGGGGAGCTGTTTTTT	CASSSTRLAGRGELFF
TRBV27	TRBJ1-1	once	TRBD1	TGTGCCAGCAGTCCATGGACAGGGCGGGGGACTGAAGCTTTCTTT	CASSPWTGRGTEAFF
TRBV29-1	TRBJ1-1	.	.	TGCAGCCACAGACACATGAACACTGAAGCTTTCTTT	CSHRHMNTEAFF
TRBV6-5	TRBJ2-1	.	TRBD1	TGTGCCAGCAGTAGGACAGGGGGCTCTGGCGATGAGCAGTTCTTC	CASSRTGGSGDEQFF
TRBV11-3	TRBJ1-1	.	.	TGTGCCAGCAGCTTACGGGGAGGCGGCACTGAAGCTTTCTTT	CASSLRGGGTEAFF
TRBV5-5	TRBJ2-4	.	TRBD2	TGTGCCAGCAGAACCGGGACTAGCGCGGCCAAAAACATTCAGTACTTC	CASRTGTSAAKNIQYF
TRBV7-3	TRBJ1-1	.	TRBD1	TGTGCCAGCAGCCCACAAGGGGGCTCCTCTGAAGCTTTCTTT	CASSPQGGSSEAFF
TRBV7-2	TRBJ2-1	.	.	TGTGCCAGCAGCCCCAATGCCTACAATGAGCAGTTCTTC	CASSPNAYNEQFF
TRBV19	TRBJ2-7	.	TRBD1	TGTGCCAGTAGAAAATATGGGGGACAGTTCTCCTACGAGCAGTACTTC	CASRKYGGQFSYEQYF
TRBV5-6	TRBJ2-4	.	TRBD1	TGTGCCAGCAGCTTGGAAGGGGGCCCTGTAAAAAACATTCAGTACTTC	CASSLEGGPVKNIQYF
TRBV5-5	TRBJ1-4	.	.	TGTGCCAGCAGCCAAACAGGGATCTCCGAAAAACTGTTTTTT	CASSQTGISEKLFF
TRBV4-1	TRBJ1-1	.	.	TGCGCCAGCAGCCAAGGGCATCTTAGGGGTGAAGCTTTCTTT	CASSQGHLRGEAFF
TRBV19	TRBJ1-4	.	TRBD1	TGTGCCAGTAGTCGGCTAGACAGGGGAAGTGAAAAACTGTTTTTT	CASSRLDRGSEKLFF
TRBV12-3/TRBV12-4	TRBJ1-2	.	.	TGTGCCAGCAGTTTAGAACGGAACTATGGCTACACCTTC	CASSLERNYGYTF
TRBV2	TRBJ1-5	.	.	TGTGCCAGCAGACGGGGTCAGCCCCAGCATTTT	CASRRGQPQHF
TRBV3-1/TRBV3-2	TRBJ2-1	.	.	TGTGCCAGCAGCCAAGCCCAGACAGCCTTATATTCACAGTTCTTC	CASSQAQTALYSQFF
TRBV4-1	TRBJ1-6	.	.	TGCGCCAGCAGCCAAGAGGGGAGCTCCTATAATTCACCCCTCCACTTT	CASSQEGSSYNSPLHF
TRBV9	TRBJ2-1	once	TRBD2	TGTGCCAGCAGCGCGTCTAGCGGGGGGACCAATGAGCAGTTCTTC	CASSASSGGTNEQFF
TRBV6-1	TRBJ1-3	.	TRBD1	TGTGCCAGCAGTGAACCGAGACAGGGGGCGGGTGGAAACACCATATATTTT	CASSEPRQGAGGNTIYF
TRBV20-1	TRBJ1-4	.	.	TGCAGTGCTAGAGAGGCCGAAAAACTGTTTTTT	CSAREAEKLFF
TRBV7-9	TRBJ1-1	.	TRBD1	TGTGCCAGCAGCTCGCCGACAGGGGCCGCGGACATGAACACTGAAGCTTTCTTT	CASSSPTGAADMNTEAFF
TRBV10-3	TRBJ2-7	.	.	TGTGCCATCAGTGAAGGGGGCGCGCGGGGTGGGGAGCAGTACTTC	CAISEGGARGGEQYF
TRBV3-1/TRBV3-2	TRBJ2-1	few	TRBD1	TGTGCCAGCAGCCAAGATTCCTCGGACAGGGCATCGTTCTTC	CASSQDSSDRASFF